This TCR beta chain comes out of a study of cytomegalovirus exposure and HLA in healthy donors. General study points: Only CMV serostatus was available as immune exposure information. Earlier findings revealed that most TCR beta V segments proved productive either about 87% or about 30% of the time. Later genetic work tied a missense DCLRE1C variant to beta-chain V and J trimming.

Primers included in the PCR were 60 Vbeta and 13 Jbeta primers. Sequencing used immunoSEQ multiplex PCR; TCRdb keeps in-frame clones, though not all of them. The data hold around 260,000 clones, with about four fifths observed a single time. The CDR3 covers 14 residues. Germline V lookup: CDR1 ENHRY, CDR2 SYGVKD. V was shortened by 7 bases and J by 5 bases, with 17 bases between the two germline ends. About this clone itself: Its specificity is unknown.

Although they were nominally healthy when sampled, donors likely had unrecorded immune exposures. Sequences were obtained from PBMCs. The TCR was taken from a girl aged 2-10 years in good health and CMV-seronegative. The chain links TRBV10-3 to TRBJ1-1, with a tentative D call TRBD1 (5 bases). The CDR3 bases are TGTGCCATCACCCAATCGGTGGGGGGGACTGAAGCTTTCTTT. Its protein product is CAITQSVGGTEAFF.